This T cell receptor (beta chain) was identified in a study of blood T cell repertoires in COVID-19. Across the whole study: Acute and convalescent COVID-19 samples came from the United States, Italy and Spain.

This CDR3 has 14 amino acids. V was clipped by 6 bases and J by 6 bases; unmatched bases: 10. CDR1 and CDR2 (germline): MNHEY, SVGAGI. Per the original methods: Reference gene primer amplification gave nucleated cell count estimates. Method: immunoSEQ multiplex PCR; TCRdb's copy keeps in-frame clones and lacks some. Clone size and V and J calls were adopted from that table, with D and trimming inferred from the DNA. The repertoire holds about 21,000 clones, around three quarters seen once, with roughly 13% in the top ten. V usage is TRBV6-5 and J usage is TRBJ2-7; 8 positions match TRBD1. Sequencing used peripheral blood. This clonotype originated in a man aged 55 to 70 with active COVID-19. CDR3 in DNA: TGTGCCAGCAGGGCCCACGGACAGGGAGGCGAGCAGTACTTC. Amino acids: CASRAHGQGGEQYF.